Sequencing of this TCR beta chain was carried out in a study of T cells after yellow fever vaccination. This clonotype was seen at least ten times. Its antigen is unidentified. TCRdb re-derived calls from the 5' RACE reads in MiXCR, one entry per CDR3 protein. The sample yields 310,000 or so distinct CDR3 sequences, around 7.3% seen once. The V end was cut by 6 bases, the J end by 1 base, with 11 bases between. Germline V lookup: CDR1 SGHTA, CDR2 FQGNSA. The CDR3 sequence is 14 residues long. Study findings and constraints: FACS-sorted repertoires could contain abundant clonotypes contaminating from the bulk population. Once the booster was given, most primary-vaccination clones reappeared, at about 96% for CD4 and 85% to 90% for CD8.

The chain uses TRBV7-2 and TRBJ2-3; D remains unclear. The TCR originated in a man between 18 and 29 years old who received the YFV17D yellow fever vaccine. The specimen comprised PBMCs, sampled roughly 46 days after the first yellow fever vaccination. CDR3 nucleotide sequence: TGTGCCAGCAGTCCCGAGCCGGGCACAGATACGCAGTATTTT. This translates into CASSPEPGTDTQYF. Complete variable domain (other parts from reference TRBV7-2 and TRBJ2-3): GAGVSQSPSNKVTEKGKDVELRCDPISGHTALYWYRQSLGQGLEFLIYFQGNSAPDKSGLPSDRFSAERTGGSVSTLTIQRTQQEDSAVYLCASSPEPGTDTQYFGPGTRLTVL.